The 23 T cell receptor beta chains presented below share a single source sample, sequenced in a study of T-cell reconstitution after alpha-beta-depleted transplantation in children. A library of TCRbeta sequences, prepared with unique molecular identifiers, was generated. TCRdb itself ran the PCR reads through MiXCR, one entry per CDR3 protein. The table has 530,000 or so distinct CDR3 sequences, 25% to 30% seen once. The sequences come from PBMCs, collected before TCRalphabeta/CD19-depleted stem cell transplant. Source of these receptors: a boy under three years old with Wiskott-Aldrich syndrome, due to receive a stem cell transplant.

The chain is built from TRBV10-2 and TRBJ2-1, with 10 bases fitting TRBD2. The CDR3 spans 12 residues. After removal of 7 bases from V and 7 bases from J, the junction contained 1 base not matched to a gene. The germline gives CDR1 WSHSY, CDR2 SAAADI. In DNA, the CDR3 is TGCGCCAGCAAGCGGGAGGGGAATGAGCAGTTCTTC. Translated, it gives CASKREGNEQFF.

The V gene is TRBV5-1, the J gene TRBJ2-1, with a possible D match to TRBD2 (6 bases). This CDR3 is 15 amino acids long. The V end was cut by 4 bases, the J end by 0 bases, with 11 bases between. Germline lookup yields CDR1 SGHRS and CDR2 YFSETQ. The CDR3: CASSPLGLSYNEQFF. The CDR3 bases are TGCGCCAGCAGCCCCCTGGGACTCTCCTACAATGAGCAGTTCTTC.

This rearrangement joins TRBV24-1 to TRBJ2-1; 11 positions agree with TRBD2. This CDR3 has 16 residues. V dropped 3 bases and J dropped 5; count of bases not matched to a gene: 5. The germline V gene encodes CDR1 KGHDR and CDR2 SFDVKD. The chain's CDR3 is CATSDMTSGTNNEQFF. For the CDR3, the DNA is TGTGCCACCAGTGATATGACTAGCGGGACAAACAATGAGCAGTTCTTC.

In this sample, this clonotype turned up a few times. This chain joins TRBV7-6 and TRBJ2-7; D is perhaps TRBD1 (5 bases). Germline V gene lookup returns CDR1 SGHVS and CDR2 FNYEAQ. The CDR3 runs to 14 residues. Trimming cost V 1 base and J 4 bases, with 11 bases left between them. For the CDR3, the DNA is TGTGCCAGCAGCTTAGGGCCAGGGTGGTACGAGCAGTACTTC. Amino acid sequence: CASSLGPGWYEQYF.

This clonotype has a handful of counts. The junction departs from the called germline gene at one end, perhaps through a read error. The V and J genes are TRBV6-5 and TRBJ2-5; 8 bases line up with TRBD1. The germline V gene encodes CDR1 MNHEY and CDR2 SVGAGI. The CDR3 sequence is 13 residues long. For the CDR3, the DNA is TGTGCCAGCAGTTACCGACCGAGGACAGGGTGGGACTTC. This sequence encodes CASSYRPRTGWDF.

There are many counts of this clonotype. The chain carries TRBV7-2 and TRBJ2-1, with D uncertain. This CDR3 is 12 amino acids long. Germline assignment: CDR1 SGHTA and CDR2 FQGNSA. Trimming took 0 bases from V and 9 from J, leaving 6 bases between them. The CDR3 loop is CASSLARREQFF. CDR3 bases: TGTGCCAGCAGCTTAGCGCGTCGTGAGCAGTTCTTC.

This clonotype was detected only a few times. The V gene is TRBV11-2, the J gene TRBJ2-1; 12 positions match TRBD2. Losses at the gene ends were 6 bases for V and 6 bases for J; bases not matched to a gene: 6. This CDR3 has 15 amino acids. Germline CDR1 is SGHAT and CDR2 is FQNNGV. CDR3 DNA: TGTGCCAGCAGGCCTGGACTAGCGGGAATCAATGAGCAGTTCTTC. It is translated as CASRPGLAGINEQFF.

This clonotype was picked up a small number of times. V gene TRBV5-5 combines with J gene TRBJ1-2, with D tentatively TRBD1 (6 bases). The ends were cut back, 2 bases at V and 8 bases at J, with 13 bases in the middle. The germline gives CDR1 SGHKS, CDR2 YYEKEE (reference sequence). The CDR3 length is 13 residues. The DNA for the CDR3 is TGTGCCAGCAGCTTATGGGGGGCAGGCGGCTACACCTTC. Encoded protein: CASSLWGAGGYTF.

On this clonotype itself: At one of its ends the junction is not consistent with the germline gene, which may arise from a read error. This sequence joins TRBV7-6 and TRBJ1-1; a weak D match, TRBD1 (5 bases). Germline CDR1 SGHVS, CDR2 FNYEAQ. CDR3 length equals 13 residues. CDR3 bases: TGTGGCAGCAGCCTTGACAGAAACACTGAAGCTTTCTTT. Translation: CGSSLDRNTEAFF.

The rearrangement joins TRBV3-1 to TRBJ2-7, with TRBD2 matching 9 bases. With V trimmed by 4 bases and J by 5 bases, 6 bases remained unmatched. The CDR3 covers 14 residues. The germline V gene has CDR1 LGHDT and CDR2 YNNKEL (reference sequence). The DNA of the CDR3 is TGTGCCAGCAGCCTAGCGGGAGTCCCCGACGAGCAGTACTTC. Protein product: CASSLAGVPDEQYF.

The chain couples TRBV5-1 to TRBJ2-3; D not resolved. Germline V lookup: CDR1 SGHRS, CDR2 YFSETQ. Trimming shortened V by 1 base and J by 0 bases, and 9 bases separated the two germline ends. The CDR3 length is 15 residues. The CDR3 sequence: CASSLHPPSTDTQYF. The DNA for the CDR3 is TGCGCCAGCAGCTTGCATCCCCCTAGCACAGATACGCAGTATTTT.

The V and J genes are TRBV27 and TRBJ1-5; D is undetermined. Germline CDR1 reads MNHEY; CDR2 reads SMNVEV (reference sequence). Trimming took off 6 bases at V and 1 base at J, with 10 bases between the two ends. The CDR3 loop spans 14 amino acids. The CDR3 nucleotides are TGTGCCAGCAGCCCTTTGCAGAGCAATCAGCCCCAGCATTTT. This codes for CASSPLQSNQPQHF.

This clonotype was observed a handful of times. The chain combines TRBV6-1 with TRBJ2-2, with D possibly TRBD1 on 6 matching bases. Trimming stripped 7 bases from V and 0 bases from J, with 15 bases between. CDR1 and CDR2 from the germline V gene are MNHNS and SASEGT. The CDR3 is 16 amino acids. Here the CDR3 DNA reads TGTGCCAGCAACAGGGCTAGCCTTACGAACACCGGGGAGCTGTTTTTT. Amino acids: CASNRASLTNTGELFF.

CDR3 protein: CSVRNRDRVHTQYF. The DNA of the CDR3 is TGCAGCGTACGTAACCGGGACAGGGTTCATACGCAGTATTTT. This rearrangement joins TRBV29-1 to TRBJ2-3; 9 bases fit TRBD1. Germline V gives CDR1 SQVTM, CDR2 ANQGSEA. The CDR3 length is 14 residues. The trim removed 6 bases at V and 7 bases at J, leaving 11 bases unmatched.

V and J are TRBV6-5 and TRBJ1-5; D not certain. The germline gives CDR1 MNHEY, CDR2 SVGAGI. Trimming took 3 bases from V and 0 from J, leaving 9 bases between them. The CDR3 length is 15 residues. DNA of the CDR3: TGTGCCAGCAGTTATGGCGGGGATAGCAATCAGCCCCAGCATTTT. Encoded protein: CASSYGGDSNQPQHF.

The chain has TRBV7-2 and TRBJ2-3; a possible D gene is TRBD2 (5 bases). Per germline, CDR1 SGHTA and CDR2 FQGNSA. The CDR3 loop spans 14 amino acids. Trimming took off 6 bases at V and 2 bases at J, with 12 bases between the two ends. The CDR3 DNA reads as TGTGCCAGCAGGGTCGAGCGGTTCACAGATACGCAGTATTTT. Protein product: CASRVERFTDTQYF.

The chain uses TRBV5-5 and TRBJ1-3, with D tentatively TRBD1 (5 bases). Germline CDR1 and CDR2: SGHKS and YYEKEE (reference sequence). V was cut by 9 bases and J by 4 bases, with 17 bases left in between. This CDR3 is 14 amino acids long. The CDR3 DNA is TGTGCCACCACCCTGGGGGGAGCCGGAAACACCATATATTTT. Protein: CATTLGGAGNTIYF.

V is TRBV5-1 and J is TRBJ2-3; unclear D gene. The CDR3 length is 15 residues. CDR1 is SGHRS, CDR2 YFSETQ, per germline. Trimming removed 0 bases from V and 2 bases from J, with 10 bases in between. The CDR3 sequence is CASSLGDTYTDTQYF. For the CDR3, the DNA is TGCGCCAGCAGCTTGGGAGACACCTACACAGATACGCAGTATTTT.

This sequence joins TRBV5-1 and TRBJ1-1; the D gene is possibly TRBD1 (5 bases). The V end was cut by 4 bases, the J end by 1 base, with 14 bases between. The CDR3 covers 15 residues. Germline CDR1 is SGHRS and CDR2 is YFSETQ. As DNA, the CDR3 is TGCGCCAGCAGCGACCCCCAGGGAGGGAACACTGAAGCTTTCTTT. Translation gives CASSDPQGGNTEAFF. Full variable domain (outside the CDR3, taken from reference TRBV5-1 and TRBJ1-1): KAGVTQTPRYLIKTRGQQVTLSCSPISGHRSVSWYQQTPGQGLQFLFEYFSETQRNKGNFPGRFSGRQFSNSRSEMNVSTLELGDSALYLCASSDPQGGNTEAFFGQGTRLTVV.

This clonotype occurred a few times. V usage is TRBV28 and J usage is TRBJ1-2; D call uncertain. The CDR3 contains 12 residues. The germline CDR1 and CDR2 sequences are MDHEN and SYDVKM. V lost 2 bases and J lost 10, with 11 bases in between. CDR3 protein: CASSLPGLFYTF. The CDR3 region has the DNA TGTGCCAGCAGTTTACCTGGTCTGTTCTACACCTTC.

V and J are TRBV7-2 and TRBJ2-7; no reliable D call. CDR3 length equals 14 residues. V was pared by 8 bases and J by 0 bases, with 14 bases between. Looked up from germline, CDR1 is SGHTA and CDR2 is FQGNSA. The CDR3 region has the DNA TGTGCCAGCCTTCTTTCCCTTAGCTCCTACGAGCAGTACTTC. Its translation: CASLLSLSSYEQYF.

The chain employs TRBV7-7 and TRBJ2-5, with 9 bases aligning to TRBD2. The germline V gene encodes CDR1 SSHAT and CDR2 FNYEAQ (reference sequence). V shed 2 bases, J shed 5 bases, and the junction held 6 bases outside the gene matches. This CDR3 is built from 15 residues. The CDR3 DNA is TGTGCCAGCAGCTTATCTAGCGGGAAGTGGGAGACCCAGTACTTC. Translating gives CASSLSSGKWETQYF. The variable domain in full, completed from reference TRBV7-7 and TRBJ2-5, reads GAGVSQSPRYKVTKRGQDVTLRCDPISSHATLYWYQQALGQGPEFLTYFNYEAQPDKSGLPSDRFSAERPEGSISTLTIQRTEQRDSAMYRCASSLSSGKWETQYFGPGTRLLVL.

V is TRBV6-1 and J is TRBJ2-1, with TRBD2 matching 10 bases. The trim removed 3 bases at V and 6 bases at J, leaving 14 bases unmatched. CDR3 size: 18 residues. Germline CDR1 is MNHNS and CDR2 is SASEGT. The DNA of the CDR3 is TGTGCCAGCAGTGATAGACCGGGACTAGCGTCGGGTAGCAATGAGCAGTTCTTC. It is translated as CASSDRPGLASGSNEQFF.